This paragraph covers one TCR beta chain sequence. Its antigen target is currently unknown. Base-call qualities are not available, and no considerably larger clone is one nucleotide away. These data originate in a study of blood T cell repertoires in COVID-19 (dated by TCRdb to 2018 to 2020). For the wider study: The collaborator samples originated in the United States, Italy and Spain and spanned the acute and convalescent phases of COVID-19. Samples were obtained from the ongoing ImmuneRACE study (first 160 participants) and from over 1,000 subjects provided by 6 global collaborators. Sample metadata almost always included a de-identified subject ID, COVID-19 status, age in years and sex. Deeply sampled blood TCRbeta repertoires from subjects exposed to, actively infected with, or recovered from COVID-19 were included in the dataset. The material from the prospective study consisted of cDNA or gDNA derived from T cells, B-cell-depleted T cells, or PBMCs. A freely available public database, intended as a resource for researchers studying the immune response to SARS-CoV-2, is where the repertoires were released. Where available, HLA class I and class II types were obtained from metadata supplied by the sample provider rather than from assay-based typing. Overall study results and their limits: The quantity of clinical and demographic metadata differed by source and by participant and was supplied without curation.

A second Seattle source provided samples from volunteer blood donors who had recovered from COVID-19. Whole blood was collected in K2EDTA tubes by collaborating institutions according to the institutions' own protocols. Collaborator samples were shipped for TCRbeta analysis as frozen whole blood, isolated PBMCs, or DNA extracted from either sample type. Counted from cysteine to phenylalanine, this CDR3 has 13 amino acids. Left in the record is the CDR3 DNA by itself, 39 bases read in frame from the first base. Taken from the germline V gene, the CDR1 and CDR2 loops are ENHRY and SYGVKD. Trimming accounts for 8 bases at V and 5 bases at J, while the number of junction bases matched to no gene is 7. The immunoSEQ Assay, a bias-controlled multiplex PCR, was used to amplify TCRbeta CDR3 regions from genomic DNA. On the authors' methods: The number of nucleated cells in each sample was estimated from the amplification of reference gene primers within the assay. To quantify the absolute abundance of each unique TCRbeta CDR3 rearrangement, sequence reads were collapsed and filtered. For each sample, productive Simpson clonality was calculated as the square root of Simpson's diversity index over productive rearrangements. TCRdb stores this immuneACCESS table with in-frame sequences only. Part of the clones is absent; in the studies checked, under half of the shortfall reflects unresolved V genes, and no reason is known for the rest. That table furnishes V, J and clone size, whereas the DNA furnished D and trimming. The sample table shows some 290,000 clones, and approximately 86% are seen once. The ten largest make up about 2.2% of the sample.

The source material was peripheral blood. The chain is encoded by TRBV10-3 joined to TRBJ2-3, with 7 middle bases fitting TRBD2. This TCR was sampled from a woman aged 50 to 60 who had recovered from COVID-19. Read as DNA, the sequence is TGTGCCATCGGGAGGGCCGGGGGAGATACGCAGTATTTT. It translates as CAIGRAGGDTQYF.